The 4 T cell receptor beta chains given below trace back to one sample, sequenced in a study of cytomegalovirus exposure and HLA in healthy donors. The assay was immunoSEQ multiplex PCR, and TCRdb's table has in-frame clones only and misses some. The sample records about 140,000 clones, approximately 86% being singletons. The sample taken for sequencing was PBMCs. These receptors were taken from a woman younger than 30 in good health and CMV-seropositive.

The CDR3 region is CASSLGARTPGGAFF. DNA for the CDR3: TGTGCCAGCAGCTTAGGAGCCCGGACCCCTGGAGGAGCTTTCTTT. This chain joins TRBV13 and TRBJ1-1; D gene unclear. Germline V gene sequence: CDR1 PRHDT, CDR2 FYEKMQ (reference sequence). Trimming shortened V by 0 bases and J by 10 bases, and 18 bases separated the two germline ends. The CDR3 is 15 residues long.

The chain combines TRBV18 with TRBJ1-1; D might be TRBD1 (5 bases). V lost 4 bases to trimming and J lost 6 bases, with 6 bases between them. Germline V CDR1 and CDR2: KGHSH, LQKENI. The CDR3 runs 11 residues. The CDR3 reads CASSQGAEAFF. CDR3 DNA sequence: TGTGCCAGCTCACAAGGGGCTGAAGCTTTCTTT.

The V call is TRBV2, the J call TRBJ1-4, with a tentative D call TRBD1 (6 bases). V was pared by 6 bases and J by 0 bases, with 11 bases between. The CDR3 covers 15 residues. The germline gives CDR1 SNHLY, CDR2 FYNNEI. This chain's CDR3 is CASSYRDATNEKLFF. The CDR3, as DNA: TGTGCCAGCAGCTACAGGGATGCAACTAATGAAAAACTGTTTTTT.

The sample holds one count of this clone. The chain combines TRBV6-5 with TRBJ2-5, with TRBD2 matching over 12 bases. Germline loops: CDR1 MNHEY, CDR2 SVGAGI. This CDR3 spans 14 amino acids. The J segment lost 10 bases and the V segment lost 2 bases, leaving 5 bases of the junction unmatched. DNA for the CDR3: TGTGCCAGCAGTTACGCTAGCGGGGGGGGTTTCCAGTACTTC. Amino acid sequence: CASSYASGGGFQYF.